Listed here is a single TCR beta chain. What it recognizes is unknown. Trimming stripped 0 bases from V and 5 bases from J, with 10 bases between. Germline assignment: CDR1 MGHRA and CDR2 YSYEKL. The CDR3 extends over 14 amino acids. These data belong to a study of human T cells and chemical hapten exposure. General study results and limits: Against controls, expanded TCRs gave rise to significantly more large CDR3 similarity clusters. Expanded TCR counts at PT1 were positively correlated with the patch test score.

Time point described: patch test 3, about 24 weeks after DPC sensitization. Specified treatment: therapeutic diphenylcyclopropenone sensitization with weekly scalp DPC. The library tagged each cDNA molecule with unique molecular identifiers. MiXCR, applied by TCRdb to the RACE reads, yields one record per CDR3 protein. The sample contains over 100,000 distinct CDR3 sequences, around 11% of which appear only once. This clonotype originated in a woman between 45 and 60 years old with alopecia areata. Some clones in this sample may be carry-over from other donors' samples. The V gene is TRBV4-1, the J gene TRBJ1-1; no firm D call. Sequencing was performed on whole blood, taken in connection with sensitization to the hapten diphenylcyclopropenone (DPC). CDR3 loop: CASSQEPAGTEAFF. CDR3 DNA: TGCGCCAGCAGCCAAGAACCGGCTGGGACTGAAGCTTTCTTT.